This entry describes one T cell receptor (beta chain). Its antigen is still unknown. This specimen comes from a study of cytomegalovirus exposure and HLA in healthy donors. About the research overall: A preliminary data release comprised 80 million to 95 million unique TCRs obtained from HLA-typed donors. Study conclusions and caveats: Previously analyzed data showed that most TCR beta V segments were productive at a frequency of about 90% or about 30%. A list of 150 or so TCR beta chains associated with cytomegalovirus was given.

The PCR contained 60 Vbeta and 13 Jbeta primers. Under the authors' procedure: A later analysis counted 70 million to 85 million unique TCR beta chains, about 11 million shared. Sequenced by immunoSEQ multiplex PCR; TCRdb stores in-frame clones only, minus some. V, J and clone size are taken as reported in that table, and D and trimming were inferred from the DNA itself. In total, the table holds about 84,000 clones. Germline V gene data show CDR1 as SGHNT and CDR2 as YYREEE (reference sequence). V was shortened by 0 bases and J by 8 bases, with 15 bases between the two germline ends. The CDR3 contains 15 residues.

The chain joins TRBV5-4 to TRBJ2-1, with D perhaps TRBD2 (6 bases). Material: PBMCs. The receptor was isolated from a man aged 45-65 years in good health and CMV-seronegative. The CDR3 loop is CASSLGGGWSHEQFF. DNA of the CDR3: TGTGCCAGCAGCTTGGGTGGGGGGTGGTCCCATGAGCAGTTCTTC.